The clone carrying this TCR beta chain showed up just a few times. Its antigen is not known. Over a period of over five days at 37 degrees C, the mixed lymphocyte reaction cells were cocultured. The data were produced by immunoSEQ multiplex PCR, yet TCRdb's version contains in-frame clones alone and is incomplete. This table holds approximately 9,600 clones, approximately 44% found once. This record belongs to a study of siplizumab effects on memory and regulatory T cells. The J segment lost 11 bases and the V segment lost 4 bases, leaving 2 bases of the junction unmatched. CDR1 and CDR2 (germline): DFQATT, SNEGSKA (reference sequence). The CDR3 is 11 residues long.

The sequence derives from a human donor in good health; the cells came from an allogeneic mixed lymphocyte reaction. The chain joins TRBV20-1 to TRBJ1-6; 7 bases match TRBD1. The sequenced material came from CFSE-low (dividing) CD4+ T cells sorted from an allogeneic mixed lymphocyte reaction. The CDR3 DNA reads TGCAGTGCTAAGACAGGGACACCCCTCCACTTT. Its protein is CSAKTGTPLHF.